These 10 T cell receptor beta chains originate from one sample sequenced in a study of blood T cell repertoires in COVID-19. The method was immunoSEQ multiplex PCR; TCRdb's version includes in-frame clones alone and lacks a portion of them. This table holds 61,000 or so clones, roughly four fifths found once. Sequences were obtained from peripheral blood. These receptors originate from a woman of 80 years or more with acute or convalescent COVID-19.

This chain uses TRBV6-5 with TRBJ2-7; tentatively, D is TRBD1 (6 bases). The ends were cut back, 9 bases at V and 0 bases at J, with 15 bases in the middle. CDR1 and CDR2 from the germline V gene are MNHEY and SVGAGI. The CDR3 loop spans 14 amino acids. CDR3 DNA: TGTGCCAGTAGTCTAGGGGGAATCTCCTACGAGCAGTACTTC. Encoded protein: CASSLGGISYEQYF.

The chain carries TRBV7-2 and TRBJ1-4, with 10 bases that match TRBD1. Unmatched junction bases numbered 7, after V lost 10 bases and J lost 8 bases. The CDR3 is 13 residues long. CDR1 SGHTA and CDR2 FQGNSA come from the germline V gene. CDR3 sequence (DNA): TGTGCCACTGCCCGGGACAGGGGCGAAAAACTGTTTTTT. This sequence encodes CATARDRGEKLFF.

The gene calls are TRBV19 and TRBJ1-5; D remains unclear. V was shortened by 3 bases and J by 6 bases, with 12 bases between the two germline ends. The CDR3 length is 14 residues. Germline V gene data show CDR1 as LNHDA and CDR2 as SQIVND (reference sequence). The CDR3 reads CASSMRESVQPQHF. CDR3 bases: TGTGCCAGTAGTATGAGGGAATCGGTTCAGCCCCAGCATTTT.

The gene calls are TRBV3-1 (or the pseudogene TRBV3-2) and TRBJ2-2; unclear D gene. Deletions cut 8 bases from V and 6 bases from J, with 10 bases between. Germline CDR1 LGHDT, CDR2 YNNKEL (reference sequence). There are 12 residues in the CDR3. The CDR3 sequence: CASSPGAGELFF. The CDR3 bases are TGTGCCAGCTCCCCTGGAGCCGGGGAGCTGTTTTTT.

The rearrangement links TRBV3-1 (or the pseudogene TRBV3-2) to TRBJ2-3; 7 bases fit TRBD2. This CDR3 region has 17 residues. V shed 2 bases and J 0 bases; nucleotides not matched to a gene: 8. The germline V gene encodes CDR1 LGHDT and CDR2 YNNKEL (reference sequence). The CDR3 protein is CASSQSRAGTSTDTQYF. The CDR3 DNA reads TGTGCCAGCAGCCAATCGAGAGCGGGAACTAGCACAGATACGCAGTATTTT.

The CDR3 DNA reads as TGTGCCACCAGGTCGGATGCGGTTTCACCCCTCCACTTT. It yields the protein CATRSDAVSPLHF. The chain combines TRBV24-1 with TRBJ1-6, with unresolved D. The V and J ends lost 7 bases and 9 bases respectively, with 12 bases between them. Germline V gene data show CDR1 as KGHDR and CDR2 as SFDVKD. The CDR3 sequence is 13 residues long.

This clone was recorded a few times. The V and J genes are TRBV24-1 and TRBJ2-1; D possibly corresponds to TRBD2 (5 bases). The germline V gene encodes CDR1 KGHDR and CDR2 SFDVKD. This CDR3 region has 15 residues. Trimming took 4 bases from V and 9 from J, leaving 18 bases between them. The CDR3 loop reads CATSDPRHTRGEQFF. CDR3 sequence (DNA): TGTGCCACCAGTGACCCCCGACACACCCGGGGTGAGCAGTTCTTC.

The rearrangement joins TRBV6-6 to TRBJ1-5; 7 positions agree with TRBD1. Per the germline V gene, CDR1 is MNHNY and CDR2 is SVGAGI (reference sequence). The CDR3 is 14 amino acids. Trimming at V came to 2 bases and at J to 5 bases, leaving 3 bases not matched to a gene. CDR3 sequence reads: CASSYRQGYQPQHF. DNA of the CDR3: TGTGCCAGCAGTTACAGACAGGGTTATCAGCCCCAGCATTTT.

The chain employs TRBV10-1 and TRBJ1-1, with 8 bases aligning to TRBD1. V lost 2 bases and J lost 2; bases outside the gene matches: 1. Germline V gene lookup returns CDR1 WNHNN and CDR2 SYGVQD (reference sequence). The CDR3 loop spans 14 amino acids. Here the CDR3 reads CASSEPGGNTEAFF. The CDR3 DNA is TGCGCCAGCAGTGAGCCAGGGGGCAACACTGAAGCTTTCTTT.

CDR3 bases: TGTGCCAGCAGCCGCTTGGAGGGGAGTAATTCACCCCTCCACTTT. Protein product: CASSRLEGSNSPLHF. The rearrangement links TRBV9 to TRBJ1-6; perhaps TRBD1 as D (5 bases). The CDR3 has 15 amino acids. V was shortened by 4 bases and J by 6 bases, with 14 bases between the two germline ends. Germline CDR1 reads SGDLS; CDR2 reads YYNGEE. The variable domain in full, completed from reference TRBV9 and TRBJ1-6, reads DSGVTQTPKHLITATGQRVTLRCSPRSGDLSVYWYQQSLDQGLQFLIQYYNGEERAKGNILERFSAQQFPDLHSELNLSSLELGDSALYFCASSRLEGSNSPLHFGNGTRLTVT.